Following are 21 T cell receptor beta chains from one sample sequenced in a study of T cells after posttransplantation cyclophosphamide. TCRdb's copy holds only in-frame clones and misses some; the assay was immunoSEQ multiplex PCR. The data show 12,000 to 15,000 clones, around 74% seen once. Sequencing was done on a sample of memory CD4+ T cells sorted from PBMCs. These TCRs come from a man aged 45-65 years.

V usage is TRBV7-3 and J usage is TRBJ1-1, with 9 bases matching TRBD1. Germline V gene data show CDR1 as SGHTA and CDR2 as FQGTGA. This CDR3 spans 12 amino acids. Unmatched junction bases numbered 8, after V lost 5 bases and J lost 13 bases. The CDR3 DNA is TGTGCCAGCAGCGCACCGGGACAGGGTCTTTTCTTT. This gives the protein CASSAPGQGLFF.

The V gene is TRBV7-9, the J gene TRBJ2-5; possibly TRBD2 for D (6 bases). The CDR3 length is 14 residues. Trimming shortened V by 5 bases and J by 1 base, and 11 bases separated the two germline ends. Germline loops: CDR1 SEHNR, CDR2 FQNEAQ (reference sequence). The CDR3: CASSPGLLQETQYF. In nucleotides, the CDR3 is TGTGCCAGCAGCCCCGGACTACTCCAAGAGACCCAGTACTTC.

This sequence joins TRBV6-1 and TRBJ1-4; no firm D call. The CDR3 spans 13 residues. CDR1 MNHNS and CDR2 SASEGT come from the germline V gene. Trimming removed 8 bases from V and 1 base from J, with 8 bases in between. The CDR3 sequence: CASGRVTNEKLFF. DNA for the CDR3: TGTGCCAGCGGGAGGGTAACTAATGAAAAACTGTTTTTT.

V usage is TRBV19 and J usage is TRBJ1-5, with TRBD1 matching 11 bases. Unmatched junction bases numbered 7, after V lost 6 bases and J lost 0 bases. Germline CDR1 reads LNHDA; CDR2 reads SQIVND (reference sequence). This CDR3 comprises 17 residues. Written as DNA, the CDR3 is TGTGCCAGTAGGACCGGGACAGGGGGTAATAGCAATCAGCCCCAGCATTTT. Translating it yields CASRTGTGGNSNQPQHF.

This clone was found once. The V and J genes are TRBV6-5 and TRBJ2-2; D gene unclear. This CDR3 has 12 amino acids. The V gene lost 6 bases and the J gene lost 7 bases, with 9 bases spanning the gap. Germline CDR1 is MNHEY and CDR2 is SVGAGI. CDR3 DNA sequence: TGTGCCAGCAGCCCCCTTCTCGGGGAGCTGTTTTTT. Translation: CASSPLLGELFF.

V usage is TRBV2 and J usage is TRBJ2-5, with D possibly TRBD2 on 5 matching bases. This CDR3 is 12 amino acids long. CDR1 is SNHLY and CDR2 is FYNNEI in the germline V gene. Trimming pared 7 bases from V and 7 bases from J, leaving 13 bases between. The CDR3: CASMTPEGTQYF. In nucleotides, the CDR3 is TGTGCCAGCATGACTCCCGAGGGGACCCAGTACTTC. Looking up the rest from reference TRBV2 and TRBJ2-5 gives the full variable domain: EPEVTQTPSHQVTQMGQEVILRCVPISNHLYFYWYRQILGQKVEFLVSFYNNEISEKSEIFDDQFSVERPDGSNFTLKIRSTKLEDSAMYFCASMTPEGTQYFGPGTRLLVL.

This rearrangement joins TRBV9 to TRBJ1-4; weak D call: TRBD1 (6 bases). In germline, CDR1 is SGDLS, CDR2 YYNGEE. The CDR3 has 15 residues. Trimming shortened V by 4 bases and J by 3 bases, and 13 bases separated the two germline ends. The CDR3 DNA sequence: TGTGCCAGCAGCTTCAGGGGTGTACCTAATGAAAAACTGTTTTTT. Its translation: CASSFRGVPNEKLFF. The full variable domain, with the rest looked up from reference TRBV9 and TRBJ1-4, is DSGVTQTPKHLITATGQRVTLRCSPRSGDLSVYWYQQSLDQGLQFLIQYYNGEERAKGNILERFSAQQFPDLHSELNLSSLELGDSALYFCASSFRGVPNEKLFFGSGTQLSVL.

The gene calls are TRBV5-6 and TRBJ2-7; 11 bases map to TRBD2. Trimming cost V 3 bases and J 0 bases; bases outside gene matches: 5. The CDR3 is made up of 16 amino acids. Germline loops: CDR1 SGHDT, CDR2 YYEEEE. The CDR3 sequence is CASSSGLAVSSYEQYF. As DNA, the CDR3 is TGTGCCAGCAGCTCGGGACTAGCGGTAAGCTCCTACGAGCAGTACTTC.

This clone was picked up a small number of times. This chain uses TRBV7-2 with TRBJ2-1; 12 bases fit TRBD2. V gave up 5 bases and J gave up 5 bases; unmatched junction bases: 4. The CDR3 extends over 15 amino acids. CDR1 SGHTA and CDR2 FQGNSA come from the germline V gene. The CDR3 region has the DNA TGTGCCAGCAGCCAGGGACTAGCGGGTAACAATGAGCAGTTCTTC. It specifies CASSQGLAGNNEQFF.

CDR3 in amino acids: CASKESQGALRGKNIQYF. The DNA of the CDR3 is TGTGCCAGCAAGGAATCCCAGGGGGCGCTTAGGGGCAAAAACATTCAGTACTTC. This chain connects TRBV2 to TRBJ2-4; 8 bases match TRBD1. This CDR3 has 18 amino acids. Looked up from germline, CDR1 is SNHLY and CDR2 is FYNNEI. J was trimmed by 3 bases and V by 7 bases; bases with no gene match: 17.

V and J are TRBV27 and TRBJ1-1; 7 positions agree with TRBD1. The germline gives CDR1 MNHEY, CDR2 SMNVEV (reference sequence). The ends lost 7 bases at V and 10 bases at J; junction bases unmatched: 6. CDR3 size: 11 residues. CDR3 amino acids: CASTSGGRAFF. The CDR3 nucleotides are TGTGCCAGCACTTCAGGGGGTCGAGCTTTCTTT.

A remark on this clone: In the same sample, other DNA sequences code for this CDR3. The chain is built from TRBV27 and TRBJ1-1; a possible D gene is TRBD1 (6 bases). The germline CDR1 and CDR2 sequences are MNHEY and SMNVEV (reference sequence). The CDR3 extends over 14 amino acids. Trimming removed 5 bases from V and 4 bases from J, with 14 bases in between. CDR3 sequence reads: CASSLNSGATEAFF. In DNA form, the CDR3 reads TGTGCCAGCAGTCTAAATTCAGGGGCCACTGAAGCTTTCTTT.

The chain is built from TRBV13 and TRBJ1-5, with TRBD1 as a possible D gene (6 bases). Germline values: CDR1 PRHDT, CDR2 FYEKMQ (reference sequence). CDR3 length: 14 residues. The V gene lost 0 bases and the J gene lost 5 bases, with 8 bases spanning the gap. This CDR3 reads CASSLGGGDQPQHF. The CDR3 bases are TGTGCCAGCAGCTTAGGAGGGGGGGATCAGCCCCAGCATTTT. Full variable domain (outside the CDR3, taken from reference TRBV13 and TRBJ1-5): AAGVIQSPRHLIKEKRETATLKCYPIPRHDTVYWYQQGPGQDPQFLISFYEKMQSDKGSIPDRFSAQQFSDYHSELNMSSLELGDSALYFCASSLGGGDQPQHFGDGTRLSIL.

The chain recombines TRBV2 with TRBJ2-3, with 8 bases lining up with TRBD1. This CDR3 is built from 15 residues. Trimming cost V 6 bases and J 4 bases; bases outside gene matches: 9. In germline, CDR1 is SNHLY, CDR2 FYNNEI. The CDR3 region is CASRVDREFADTQYF. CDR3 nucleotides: TGTGCCAGCAGAGTGGACAGGGAGTTTGCAGATACGCAGTATTTT.

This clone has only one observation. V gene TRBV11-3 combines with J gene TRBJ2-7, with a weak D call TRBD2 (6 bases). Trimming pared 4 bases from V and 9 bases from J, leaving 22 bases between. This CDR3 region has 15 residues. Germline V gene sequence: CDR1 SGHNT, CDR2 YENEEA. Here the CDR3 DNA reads TGTGCCAGCAGCTCGCCGGGACTTGGGAGCCTGGGGCAGTACTTC. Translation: CASSSPGLGSLGQYF.

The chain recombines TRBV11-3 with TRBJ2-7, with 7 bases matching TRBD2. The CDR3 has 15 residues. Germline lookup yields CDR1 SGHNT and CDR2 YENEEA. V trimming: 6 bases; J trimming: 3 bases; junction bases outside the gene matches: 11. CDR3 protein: CASRNTWTSGYEQYF. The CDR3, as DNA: TGTGCCAGCAGAAACACCTGGACTAGTGGCTACGAGCAGTACTTC. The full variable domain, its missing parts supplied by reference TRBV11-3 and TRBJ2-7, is EAGVVQSPRYKIIEKKQPVAFWCNPISGHNTLYWYLQNLGQGPELLIRYENEEAVDDSQLPKDRFSAERLKGVDSTLKIQPAELGDSAVYLCASRNTWTSGYEQYFGPGTRLTVT.

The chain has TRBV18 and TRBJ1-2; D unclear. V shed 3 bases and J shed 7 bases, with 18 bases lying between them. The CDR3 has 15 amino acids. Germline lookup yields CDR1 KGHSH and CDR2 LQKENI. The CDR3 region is CASSPSATGRVGYTF. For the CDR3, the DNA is TGTGCCAGCTCACCGTCGGCTACGGGGAGGGTTGGCTACACCTTC.

This CDR3 reads CASSLHDSYEQYF. In DNA, the CDR3 is TGTGCCAGCAGCCTTCATGACAGCTACGAGCAGTACTTC. V usage is TRBV7-9 and J usage is TRBJ2-7; D is possibly TRBD1 (5 bases). Germline CDR1 and CDR2: SEHNR and FQNEAQ (reference sequence). Trimming left V 5 bases short and J 3 bases short, with 11 bases between. The CDR3 is 13 residues long.

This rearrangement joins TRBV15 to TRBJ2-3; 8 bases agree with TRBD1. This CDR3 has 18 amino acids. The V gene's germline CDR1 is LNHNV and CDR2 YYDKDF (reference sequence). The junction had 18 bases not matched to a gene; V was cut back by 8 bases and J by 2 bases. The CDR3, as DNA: TGTGCCACCGGATTGCTCCGGGACAGGAGGCATTACACAGATACGCAGTATTTT. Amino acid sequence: CATGLLRDRRHYTDTQYF.

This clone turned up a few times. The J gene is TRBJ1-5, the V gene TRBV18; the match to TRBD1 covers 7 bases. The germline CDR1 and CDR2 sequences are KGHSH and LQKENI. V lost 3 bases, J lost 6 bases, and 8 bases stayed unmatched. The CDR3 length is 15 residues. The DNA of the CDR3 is TGTGCCAGCTCACCTACAGGGGTGGACGGTCAGCCCCAGCATTTT. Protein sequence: CASSPTGVDGQPQHF.

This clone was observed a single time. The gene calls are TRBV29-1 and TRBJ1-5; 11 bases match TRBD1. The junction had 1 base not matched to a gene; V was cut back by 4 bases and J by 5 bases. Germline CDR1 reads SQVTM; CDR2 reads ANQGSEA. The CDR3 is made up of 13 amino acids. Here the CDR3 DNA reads TGCAGCGTTGGGACAGGGGGCGATCAGCCCCAGCATTTT. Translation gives CSVGTGGDQPQHF.